The 9 T cell receptor beta chains listed next were all sequenced from one sample in a study of Ad26.COV2.S vaccination and SARS-CoV-2 variants. The method was immunoSEQ multiplex PCR; TCRdb's version includes in-frame clones alone and lacks a portion of them. The sample carries a few hundred thousand clones, about 80% recorded once. This sample's treatment: around 19 received Ad26.COV2.S at low or high dose, single or two shots; roughly five received placebo; per-sample allocation not given. The study sampled participants on day 63 after the first vaccine or placebo injection. The sample was peripheral blood, taken in a trial of Ad26.COV2.S vaccine versus placebo. These receptor sequences come from a person between 18 and 59 years old who received the Ad26.COV2.S COVID-19 vaccine or a placebo.

The genes are TRBV10-1 and TRBJ1-1, with TRBD1 as a possible D gene (6 bases). CDR1 is WNHNN, CDR2 SYGVQD, per germline (reference sequence). The CDR3 has 13 residues. V lost 5 bases and J lost 3, with 10 bases in between. The chain's CDR3 is CASSLRGDTEAFF. DNA for the CDR3: TGCGCCAGCAGTCTAAGGGGGGACACTGAAGCTTTCTTT.

V gene TRBV5-6 combines with J gene TRBJ2-7; TRBD2 matches at 12 bases. The length of the CDR3 is 14 residues. Trimming cost V 2 bases and J 3 bases; bases outside gene matches: 0. The germline V gene has CDR1 SGHDT and CDR2 YYEEEE. In DNA form, the CDR3 reads TGTGCCAGCAGCTTACTAGCGGGAGGCTACGAGCAGTACTTC. It specifies CASSLLAGGYEQYF.

This clone turned up a few times. CDR3 region: CASSFRLGPQHF. In DNA form, the CDR3 reads TGTGCCAGCAGCTTCCGTTTGGGGCCCCAGCATTTT. The V gene is TRBV3-1 (or the pseudogene TRBV3-2), the J gene TRBJ1-5; D ambiguous. The CDR3 has 12 residues. The V and J ends lost 5 bases and 9 bases respectively, with 11 bases between them. From germline, CDR1 is LGHDT and CDR2 YNNKEL (reference sequence).

The chain links TRBV19 to TRBJ2-7; TRBD2 aligns across 8 bases. The CDR3 spans 14 residues. V shed 6 bases, J shed 1 base, and the junction held 5 bases outside the gene matches. Germline-derived CDR1 and CDR2 are LNHDA and SQIVND (reference sequence). The CDR3, as DNA: TGTGCCAGTAGAAGGACTAGCTGGTCCTACGAGCAGTACTTC. It translates to CASRRTSWSYEQYF.

V gene TRBV4-1 combines with J gene TRBJ1-4, with D maybe TRBD1 (5 bases). The germline CDR1 and CDR2 sequences are MGHRA and YSYEKL. The V end was cut by 2 bases, the J end by 8 bases, with 24 bases between. The CDR3 consists of 18 residues. The CDR3 protein is CASSQTLRTTPKGEKLFF. CDR3 nucleotides: TGCGCCAGCAGCCAAACATTGCGGACCACACCTAAGGGGGAAAAACTGTTTTTT.

The J gene is TRBJ2-2, the V gene TRBV6-6; no clear D. The CDR3 sequence is 11 residues long. The V gene's germline CDR1 is MNHNY and CDR2 SVGAGI (reference sequence). Deletions cut 6 bases from V and 5 bases from J, with 4 bases between. For the CDR3, the DNA is TGTGCCAGCAGGGATACCGGGGAGCTGTTTTTT. It translates to CASRDTGELFF.

This chain joins TRBV5-1 and TRBJ2-1; tentatively, D is TRBD2 (5 bases). The CDR3 is 16 amino acids. Between the trimmed V and J ends, which lost 0 bases and 0 bases, there was a span of 10 bases. Per the germline V gene, CDR1 is SGHRS and CDR2 is YFSETQ. The CDR3 sequence: CASSLGGLRSYNEQFF. CDR3 DNA sequence: TGCGCCAGCAGCTTGGGAGGGCTACGCTCCTACAATGAGCAGTTCTTC.

The chain is built from TRBV19 and TRBJ2-6; D gene uncertain. Germline-derived CDR1 and CDR2 are LNHDA and SQIVND (reference sequence). Deletions cut 4 bases from V and 2 bases from J, with 6 bases between. CDR3 length equals 14 residues. The CDR3 reads CASSTGPGANVLTF. The CDR3 bases are TGTGCCAGTAGTACAGGACCTGGGGCCAACGTCCTGACTTTC.

The chain carries TRBV7-8 and TRBJ1-2, with D unresolved. CDR1 is SGHVS, CDR2 FQNEAQ, per germline. This CDR3 contains 12 residues. V lost 5 bases, J lost 7 bases, and 11 bases lay in between. CDR3 amino acids: CASSPDGVGYTF. Written as DNA, the CDR3 is TGTGCCAGCAGCCCGGACGGAGTTGGCTACACCTTC. Supplemented by reference TRBV7-8 and TRBJ1-2, the full variable domain reads GAGVSQSPRYKVAKRGQDVALRCDPISGHVSLFWYQQALGQGPEFLTYFQNEAQLDKSGLPSDRFFAERPEGSVSTLKIQRTQQEDSAVYLCASSPDGVGYTFGSGTRLTVV.